A selection of T cell receptor beta chains follows, all from one sample in a study of blood T cell repertoires in COVID-19. The assay was immunoSEQ multiplex PCR, and TCRdb's table has in-frame clones only and misses some. The sample records some 300,000 clones, approximately 86% being singletons. The sequencing sample was made of peripheral blood. These receptors were taken from a woman aged 70-85 years with COVID-19, enrolled during active disease. CDR3s include the opening cysteine and the closing phenylalanine or tryptophan. D genes are given only for firm matches. Where a row states a size, it is once, few, many or the class of an expanded clone; other rows omit it.

j_call v_call d_call clone_size cdr3_aa cdr3_nt
TRBJ2-1 TRBV7-2 . . CASSLVQVVSYNEQFF TGTGCCAGCAGCTTAGTTCAGGTAGTTTCCTACAATGAGCAGTTCTTC
TRBJ2-7 TRBV7-2 TRBD1 . CASSSGQGVPYEQYF TGTGCCAGCAGCTCGGGACAGGGAGTTCCGTACGAGCAGTACTTC
TRBJ2-7 TRBV6-5 . . CASTKTISSYEQYF TGTGCCAGCACTAAGACAATCAGCTCCTACGAGCAGTACTTC
TRBJ1-2 TRBV5-4 TRBD1 once CASSPQDRLYGYTF TGTGCCAGCAGCCCGCAGGACAGGCTCTATGGCTACACCTTC
TRBJ2-7 TRBV19 TRBD2 . CASKGEGPYEQYF TGTGCCAGTAAAGGGGAGGGTCCCTACGAGCAGTACTTC
TRBJ2-7 TRBV5-1 TRBD1 . CASTRTGGYEQYF TGCGCCAGCACCCGGACAGGGGGCTACGAGCAGTACTTC
TRBJ2-5 TRBV24-1 TRBD1 . CATKAGDRETQYF TGTGCCACCAAGGCAGGGGACAGGGAGACCCAGTACTTC
TRBJ2-1 TRBV27 . . CASSLSSNEQFF TGTGCCAGCAGTTTGAGTAGCAATGAGCAGTTCTTC
TRBJ2-7 TRBV12-5 TRBD1 . CASGLVLVLGQGARYEQYF TGTGCTAGTGGTTTGGTACTGGTGTTGGGACAGGGGGCTAGGTACGAGCAGTACTTC
TRBJ2-1 TRBV5-4 TRBD2 . CASSPPGAGASYNEQFF TGTGCCAGCAGCCCCCCGGGAGCGGGGGCCTCGTACAATGAGCAGTTCTTC
TRBJ2-1 TRBV7-3 . . CASSLGSNEQFF TGTGCCAGCAGCTTAGGTAGCAATGAGCAGTTCTTC
TRBJ1-2 TRBV24-1 TRBD1 . CATSDLTGEGYTF TGTGCCACCAGTGATTTGACAGGGGAAGGCTACACCTTC
TRBJ2-2 TRBV5-1 . . CASSPGSANTGELFF TGCGCCAGCAGCCCCGGGTCTGCGAACACCGGGGAGCTGTTTTTT
TRBJ1-2 TRBV10-3 TRBD1 . CAIRQGDYGYTF TGTGCCATCAGACAGGGGGACTATGGCTACACCTTC
TRBJ1-1 TRBV2 . . CATRGHLNTEAFF TGTGCCACCCGGGGACATTTGAACACTGAAGCTTTCTTT
TRBJ1-5 TRBV2 . many CASTRWSNQPQHF TGTGCCAGCACGCGGTGGAGCAATCAGCCCCAGCATTTT